The TCR beta chain described here comes from a study of OX40 agonist ivuxolimab in advanced cancers. With respect to this clone: Antigen: not known.

CDR3 length: 17 residues. The ends lost 5 bases at V and 2 bases at J; junction bases unmatched: 13. Germline loops: CDR1 SGHAT, CDR2 FQNNGV. General study points: Compared with CD4+, CD8+ T cells on average had more expanded clones.

Libraries were prepared by immunoSEQ multiplex PCR; TCRdb keeps only in-frame clonotypes and omits some of them. In the table there are over 50,000 clones, nearly 90% of which are singletons. The sequence was collected from an adult with an advanced solid tumor such as melanoma, head and neck, liver or kidney cancer. This rearrangement joins TRBV11-2 to TRBJ2-3; 7 bases map to TRBD1. The material sequenced was CD4+ or CD8+ T cells sorted from blood, taken in a trial of the OX40 agonist ivuxolimab. The CDR3 DNA follows: TGTGCCAGCAGCCCCCCGACAGGGACGAAGGACACAGATACGCAGTATTTT. It specifies CASSPPTGTKDTDTQYF.